These T cell receptor beta chains were read from a single sample in a study of cytomegalovirus exposure and HLA in healthy donors. Sequencing used immunoSEQ multiplex PCR; TCRdb keeps in-frame clones, though not all of them. The top ten clones hold over 6.5% of a sample with about 150,000 clones, about 9.1% of them seen once. Specimen: PBMCs. All receptors come from a woman aged 40 to 50 in good health and CMV-seropositive. Each CDR3 is given with its conserved first and last residue. The order of the fields is clone size, V gene, J gene, D gene, CDR3 DNA, CDR3 protein. A D gene is named only where the DNA matches it firmly. Expanded clones are given a class, and other clones once, few, many or no size at all.

NA	TRBV11-1	TRBJ2-7	NA	TGTGCCAGCAGCTTAGAGGCAGGGGCCAGACCCTACGAGCAGTACTTC	CASSLEAGARPYEQYF
few	TRBV29-1	TRBJ2-2	TRBD2	TGCAGCGTTGAAAGAAGCGGGGGGAACACCGGGGAGCTGTTTTTT	CSVERSGGNTGELFF
NA	TRBV18	TRBJ2-5	TRBD1	TGTGCCAGCTCGCCAACAGGGGCGGATGAGACCCAGTACTTC	CASSPTGADETQYF
NA	TRBV27	TRBJ2-3	TRBD2	TGTGCCAGCAGTCCGCTACTAGCGGGGGGTGCAGATACGCAGTATTTT	CASSPLLAGGADTQYF
NA	TRBV7-8	TRBJ1-2	TRBD1	TGTGCCAGCAGCTCACAGGGGAGAACCTATGGCTACACCTTC	CASSSQGRTYGYTF
NA	TRBV27	TRBJ2-2	NA	TGTGCCAGCAGTATCTTGAACACCGGGGAGCTGTTTTTT	CASSILNTGELFF
NA	TRBV6-5	TRBJ1-1	NA	TGTGCCAGCAGCGGAGTAGGGGGAGATGAAGCTTTCTTT	CASSGVGGDEAFF
NA	TRBV6-6	TRBJ2-7	TRBD2	TGTGCCAGCAGCGTTGCGAGCGGGGGGGGGTCCTACGAGCAGTACTTC	CASSVASGGGSYEQYF
few	TRBV6-5	TRBJ2-7	TRBD2	TGTGCCAGCAGTGCAGCGGGGGACTCCTACGAGCAGTACTTC	CASSAAGDSYEQYF
few	TRBV2	TRBJ1-6	NA	TGTGCCAGCAGTGTCCGGGATTCTAATTCACCCCTCCACTTT	CASSVRDSNSPLHF
few	TRBV6-5	TRBJ2-5	TRBD1	TGTGCCAGCAGTTCTCCCGGGACAGGGGACGAGACCCAGTACTTC	CASSSPGTGDETQYF
NA	TRBV5-1	TRBJ2-7	NA	TGCGCCAGCAGCGGGGGGGACAGGATCACCTACGAGCAGTACTTC	CASSGGDRITYEQYF
few	TRBV19	TRBJ1-4	NA	TGTGCCAGTAGTATGGGGAGGGGCGTTAATGAAAAACTGTTTTTT	CASSMGRGVNEKLFF
NA	TRBV6-5	TRBJ1-5	NA	TGTGCCAGCAGTTACTCGAAGGGGGATCAGCCCCAGCATTTT	CASSYSKGDQPQHF
NA	TRBV7-8	TRBJ1-6	TRBD1	TGTGCCAGCAGCTTAAGAGCCCCGGGACAGGGCAATTCACCCCTCCACTTT	CASSLRAPGQGNSPLHF
NA	TRBV9	TRBJ2-2	TRBD1	TGTGCCAGCAGCGCCACTCCGGGACAGGGGGCCGGGGAGCTGTTTTTT	CASSATPGQGAGELFF
few	TRBV27	TRBJ2-3	NA	TGTGCCAGCACCAGGGGTGACGAGACAGATACGCAGTATTTT	CASTRGDETDTQYF
few	TRBV9	TRBJ2-2	NA	TGTGCCAGCAGCCCACTTTACCTTGGCGGGGAGCTGTTTTTT	CASSPLYLGGELFF
NA	TRBV7-9	TRBJ1-1	TRBD1	TGTGCCAGCAGACGACAGGGGGTAACTGAAGCTTTCTTT	CASRRQGVTEAFF
few	TRBV7-7	TRBJ1-4	NA	TGTGCCAGCAGCCCGGACCCACCTCCGGGGGAAAAACTGTTTTTT	CASSPDPPPGEKLFF